One sample yielded the 18 T cell receptor beta chains listed below, sequenced in a study of glioma-infiltrating T cells after dendritic cell vaccination. Method: immunoSEQ multiplex PCR; TCRdb's copy keeps in-frame clones and lacks some. Seen here are approximately 85,000 clones, 75% to 90% observed once, and the top ten hold 8.5%. As for time point: after dendritic cell vaccination, including at tumor progression/relapse. The sample was blood, taken after dendritic cell vaccination. The receptors derive from a human donor with glioblastoma.

CDR3 loop: CASSYAYMGGGNTIYF. The DNA for the CDR3 is TGTGCCAGCAGTTACGCCTACATGGGAGGTGGAAACACCATATATTTT. The chain is built from TRBV6-5 and TRBJ1-3; the D is unclear. The CDR3 is 16 amino acids. Trimming cost V 2 bases and J 3 bases, with 14 bases left between them. Germline values: CDR1 MNHEY, CDR2 SVGAGI.

This clone turned up a few times. The chain carries TRBV25-1 and TRBJ2-3; TRBD2 matches at 11 bases. This CDR3 is 11 amino acids long. Germline trimming cut 8 bases from V and 12 bases from J; bases unmatched to any gene: 4. Germline V CDR1 and CDR2: MGHDK, SYGVNS. CDR3 in DNA: TGTGCCAGCGATAGCGGGAGGGACCAGTATTTT. Its translation: CASDSGRDQYF.

The chain has TRBV18 and TRBJ2-1; no definite D call. V lost 5 bases to trimming and J lost 6 bases, with 8 bases between them. This CDR3 spans 12 amino acids. Germline V lookup: CDR1 KGHSH, CDR2 LQKENI. CDR3 nucleotide sequence: TGTGCCAGCTCAACGTACGGCAATGAGCAGTTCTTC. Translated, it gives CASSTYGNEQFF.

This clone was seen just once. The V call is TRBV13, the J call TRBJ2-3; a weak D match, TRBD1 (5 bases). The CDR3 contains 14 residues. Trimming stripped 4 bases from V and 4 bases from J, with 12 bases between. Germline assignment: CDR1 PRHDT and CDR2 FYEKMQ (reference sequence). Here the CDR3 reads CASSYQGRSDTQYF. CDR3 DNA: TGTGCCAGCAGCTACCAGGGTAGGTCAGATACGCAGTATTTT.

This rearrangement joins TRBV7-8 to TRBJ1-2; perhaps TRBD1 as D (6 bases). The CDR3 runs to 12 residues. Trimming pared 3 bases from V and 6 bases from J, leaving 8 bases between. CDR1 is SGHVS and CDR2 is FQNEAQ in the germline V gene. CDR3 sequence reads: CASSFSGDGYTF. CDR3 nucleotides: TGTGCCAGCAGCTTTTCAGGGGATGGCTACACCTTC.

This rearrangement joins TRBV13 to TRBJ2-7; D may be TRBD1 (6 bases). Trimming removed 4 bases at V and 2 bases at J, with 9 bases between. The germline CDR1 and CDR2 sequences are PRHDT and FYEKMQ (reference sequence). The CDR3 is made up of 13 amino acids. The CDR3 loop is CASSWTDTYEQYF. In DNA, the CDR3 is TGTGCCAGCAGCTGGACAGATACCTACGAGCAGTACTTC.

The chain recombines TRBV5-4 with TRBJ2-3, with a tentative D call TRBD1 (6 bases). The germline CDR1 and CDR2 sequences are SGHNT and YYREEE (reference sequence). Trimming shortened V by 0 bases and J by 2 bases, and 10 bases separated the two germline ends. The CDR3 is 15 amino acids. CDR3 nucleotides: TGTGCCAGCAGCTTGGCGGCAGGGGTCACAGATACGCAGTATTTT. The encoded protein is CASSLAAGVTDTQYF.

V and J are TRBV29-1 and TRBJ1-2; D is possibly TRBD1 (6 bases). The V end was cut by 8 bases, the J end by 14 bases, with 24 bases between. The germline gives CDR1 SQVTM, CDR2 ANQGSEA. The CDR3 is 12 residues long. For the CDR3, the DNA is TGCAGCTCCAACCGGGACAAAGAAGAAGGAACCTTC. It yields the protein CSSNRDKEEGTF. Looking up the rest from reference TRBV29-1 and TRBJ1-2 gives the full variable domain: SAVISQKPSRDICQRGTSLTIQCQVDSQVTMMFWYRQQPGQSLTLIATANQGSEATYESGFVIDKFPISRPNLTFSTLTVSNMSPEDSSIYLCSSNRDKEEGTFGSGTRLTVV.

The J gene is TRBJ1-5, the V gene TRBV6-1, with D maybe TRBD1 (5 bases). V was pared by 1 base and J by 4 bases, with 26 bases between. Germline V gene lookup returns CDR1 MNHNS and CDR2 SASEGT. This CDR3 has 20 residues. In DNA, the CDR3 is TGTGCCAGCAGTGAAGGGGGGAGGGCACACGCATCCCCTCGTAATCAGCCCCAGCATTTT. Its protein product is CASSEGGRAHASPRNQPQHF.

The chain uses TRBV4-1 and TRBJ2-3; 14 bases map to TRBD2. The V and J ends lost 1 base and 1 base, in that order; junction bases with no gene match: 4. The V gene's germline CDR1 is MGHRA and CDR2 YSYEKL. The CDR3 is 18 amino acids. The CDR3 DNA reads TGCGCCAGCAGCCAAGGTCCGGGACTAGCGGGAGGCACAGATACGCAGTATTTT. Its protein is CASSQGPGLAGGTDTQYF.

This rearrangement joins TRBV29-1 to TRBJ1-1, with a tentative D call TRBD1 (5 bases). This CDR3 contains 12 residues. Trimming took 7 bases from V and 1 from J, leaving 10 bases between them. Germline assignment: CDR1 SQVTM and CDR2 ANQGSEA. This CDR3 reads CSADRQNTEAFF. For the CDR3, the DNA is TGCAGCGCAGACAGACAGAACACTGAAGCTTTCTTT.

The chain couples TRBV7-6 to TRBJ2-5; 7 positions match TRBD1. This CDR3 is built from 15 residues. V lost 1 base and J lost 5; bases outside the gene matches: 7. Germline V gene lookup returns CDR1 SGHVS and CDR2 FNYEAQ. The CDR3 spells CASSLGARGKETQYF. In DNA form, the CDR3 reads TGTGCCAGCAGCTTAGGCGCCAGGGGGAAGGAGACCCAGTACTTC.

The chain combines TRBV7-3 with TRBJ2-6; D not resolved. Germline CDR1 reads SGHTA; CDR2 reads FQGTGA. Trimming shortened V by 1 base and J by 2 bases, and 9 bases separated the two germline ends. The CDR3 consists of 16 residues. Written as DNA, the CDR3 is TGTGCCAGCAGCTTAAAGACGGGTCCTGGGGCCAACGTCCTGACTTTC. Translation: CASSLKTGPGANVLTF.

V is TRBV5-4 and J is TRBJ2-3; 11 bases are a match to TRBD2. The CDR3 spans 16 residues. The germline CDR1 and CDR2 sequences are SGHNT and YYREEE (reference sequence). Losses at the gene ends were 2 bases for V and 1 base for J; bases not matched to a gene: 3. CDR3 coding DNA: TGTGCCAGCAGCTTAGCTAGCGGGGGGCGCACAGATACGCAGTATTTT. It yields the protein CASSLASGGRTDTQYF. The full variable domain, rest sourced from reference TRBV5-4 and TRBJ2-3, is ETGVTQSPTHLIKTRGQQVTLRCSSQSGHNTVSWYQQALGQGPQFIFQYYREEENGRGNFPPRFSGLQFPNYSSELNVNALELDDSALYLCASSLASGGRTDTQYFGPGTRLTVL.

V gene TRBV5-1 combines with J gene TRBJ2-5, with 9 nucleotides matching TRBD1. The CDR3 consists of 15 residues. Germline CDR1 SGHRS, CDR2 YFSETQ. With V trimmed by 5 bases and J by 4 bases, 9 bases remained unmatched. In nucleotides, the CDR3 is TGCGCCAGCAGTACTACAGGGGGCTACGGAGAGACCCAGTACTTC. Protein: CASSTTGGYGETQYF.

A few counts support this clone. The chain is built from TRBV6-4 and TRBJ2-2; D is undetermined. Germline loops: CDR1 MRHNA, CDR2 SNTAGT. The CDR3 runs 15 residues. V was cut by 2 bases and J by 6 bases, with 13 bases left in between. CDR3: CASSDSPHSAGELFF. CDR3 DNA: TGTGCCAGCAGTGACAGCCCTCACTCGGCCGGGGAGCTGTTTTTT.

The chain combines TRBV27 with TRBJ1-2; 7 bases map to TRBD1. This CDR3 is built from 15 residues. Germline trimming cut 2 bases from V and 2 bases from J; bases unmatched to any gene: 5. Germline V gene sequence: CDR1 MNHEY, CDR2 SMNVEV (reference sequence). The CDR3 region is CASSLRTGSNYGYTF. CDR3 sequence (DNA): TGTGCCAGCAGTTTACGGACAGGATCCAACTATGGCTACACCTTC.

This chain uses TRBV6-5 with TRBJ1-5, with D possibly TRBD1 on 5 matching bases. Trimming removed 4 bases at V and 2 bases at J, with 15 bases between. The CDR3 consists of 16 residues. In germline, CDR1 is MNHEY, CDR2 SVGAGI. CDR3 region: CASSSLGQRGNQPQHF. CDR3 DNA: TGTGCCAGCAGTTCCCTCGGACAAAGGGGCAATCAGCCCCAGCATTTT.